The source of this T cell receptor (beta chain) is a study of cytomegalovirus exposure and HLA in healthy donors. PCR employed 60 Vbeta and 13 Jbeta primers. The method was immunoSEQ multiplex PCR; TCRdb's version includes in-frame clones alone and lacks a portion of them. The sample yields 210,000 or so clones, nearly 80% seen once. Study-level results: Cytomegalovirus association was listed for roughly 160 TCR beta chains. Association of a missense DCLRE1C variant with TCR beta V- and J-gene trimming was reported in a later analysis.

About this clone itself: Its antigen is unidentified.

Donors sampled were nominally healthy, though unrecorded immune exposures were likely. This sequence originates from a man between 18 and 35 years old in good health and CMV-seronegative. The sequenced material came from PBMCs.

CDR3 coding DNA: TGCGCCAGCTTTAACCGGAGGCACGAGCAGTACTTC. Translated: CASFNRRHEQYF. This chain connects TRBV23-1 to TRBJ2-7; weak D call: TRBD2 (5 bases). TRBV23-1 is an ORF for which the function is uncertain. The V end lost 8 bases, the J end lost 5 bases, and 13 bases lay between the germline ends. The CDR3 is made up of 12 amino acids.